Listed below are T cell receptor beta chains from one sample, sequenced in a study of cytotoxic CD8 clonotypes in ibrutinib-treated CLL. Repertoires were generated with immunoSEQ multiplex PCR, while TCRdb's copy carries only in-frame clones and drops some. The sample consists of some 140,000 clones, about 91% of them appearing once. The specimen comprised PBMCs, sampled after 12 months of ibrutinib treatment. These receptors came from a human donor with chronic lymphocytic leukemia. Each CDR3 is given without its conserved first and last residue.

j_call cdr3_length v_call cdr3_aa
TRBJ2-1 12 TRBV18 ASSPPGGTNEQF
TRBJ2-4 11 TRBV11-3 ASSSGGSNIQY
TRBJ1-5 10 TRBV6-1 ASRVGNQPQH
TRBJ1-4 12 TRBV27 ASSLQGRHEKLF
TRBJ1-1 10 TRBV14 ASSQGGPLLI
TRBJ1-1 12 TRBV7-2 ASSYRTGNTEAF
TRBJ2-2 13 TRBV7-9 ASSKHDRATGELF
TRBJ2-7 12 TRBV29-1 SVGRGLDIYEQY
TRBJ2-5 13 TRBV28 ASHPGTLLGETQY
TRBJ2-1 13 TRBV15 ATSRDASGSNEQF
TRBJ2-7 10 TRBV29-1 SMIQGAGEQY
TRBJ2-5 10 TRBV28 ASSPLSETQY
TRBJ1-1 11 TRBV2 ASSQSRETEAF
TRBJ1-2 12 TRBV27 ASSFHGTGYGYT
TRBJ1-2 12 TRBV10-3 AISENRGDYGYT
TRBJ1-2 10 TRBV7-3 ASSYGTGVYT
TRBJ1-3 14 TRBV7-6 ASSLGDLASGNTIY
TRBJ2-3 13 TRBV14 ASSWGLAGQGIQY
TRBJ1-4 11 TRBV19 ASSIVSGEKLF
TRBJ2-3 14 TRBV9 ASSVDAGPSTDTQY
TRBJ2-7 13 TRBV4-2 ASSQLAGVAYEQY
TRBJ1-5 15 TRBV19 ASRVQGARLSNQPQH